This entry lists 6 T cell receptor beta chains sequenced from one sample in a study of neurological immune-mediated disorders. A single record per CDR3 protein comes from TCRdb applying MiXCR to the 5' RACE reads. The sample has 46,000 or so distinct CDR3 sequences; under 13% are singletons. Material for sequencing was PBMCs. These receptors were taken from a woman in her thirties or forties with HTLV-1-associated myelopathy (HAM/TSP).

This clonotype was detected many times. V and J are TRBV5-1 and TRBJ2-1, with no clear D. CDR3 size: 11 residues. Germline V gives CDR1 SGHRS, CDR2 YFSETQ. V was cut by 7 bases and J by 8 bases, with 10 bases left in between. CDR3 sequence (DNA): TGCGCCAGCCGCTGGGGTGATGAGCAGTTCTTC. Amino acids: CASRWGDEQFF.

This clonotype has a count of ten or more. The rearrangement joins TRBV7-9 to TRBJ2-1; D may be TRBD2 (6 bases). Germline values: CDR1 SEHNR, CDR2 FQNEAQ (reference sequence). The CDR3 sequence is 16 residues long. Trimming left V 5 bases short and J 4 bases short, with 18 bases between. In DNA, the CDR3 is TGTGCCAGCAGCCTCCTTCCACAGGCGGGATACAATGAGCAGTTCTTC. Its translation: CASSLLPQAGYNEQFF.

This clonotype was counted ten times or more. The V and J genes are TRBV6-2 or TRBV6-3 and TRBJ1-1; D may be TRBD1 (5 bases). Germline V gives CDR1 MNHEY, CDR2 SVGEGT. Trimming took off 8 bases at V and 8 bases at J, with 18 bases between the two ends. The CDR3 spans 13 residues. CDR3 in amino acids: CASLQGVVMEAFF. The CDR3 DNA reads TGTGCCAGCCTCCAAGGGGTCGTCATGGAAGCTTTCTTT.

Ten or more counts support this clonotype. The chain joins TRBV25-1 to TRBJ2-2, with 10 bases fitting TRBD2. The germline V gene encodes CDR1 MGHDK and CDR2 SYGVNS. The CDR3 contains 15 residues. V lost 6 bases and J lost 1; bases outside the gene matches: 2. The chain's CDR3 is CASSGLAENTGELFF. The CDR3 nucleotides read TGTGCCAGCAGCGGACTAGCGGAGAACACCGGGGAGCTGTTTTTT.

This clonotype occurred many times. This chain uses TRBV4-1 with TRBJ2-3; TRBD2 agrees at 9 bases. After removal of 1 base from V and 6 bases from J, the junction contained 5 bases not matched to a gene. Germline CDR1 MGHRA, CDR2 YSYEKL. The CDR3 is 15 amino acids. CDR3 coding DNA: TGCGCCAGCAGCCAAGGGTTAGCGGGGGTGGATACGCAGTATTTT. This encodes CASSQGLAGVDTQYF.

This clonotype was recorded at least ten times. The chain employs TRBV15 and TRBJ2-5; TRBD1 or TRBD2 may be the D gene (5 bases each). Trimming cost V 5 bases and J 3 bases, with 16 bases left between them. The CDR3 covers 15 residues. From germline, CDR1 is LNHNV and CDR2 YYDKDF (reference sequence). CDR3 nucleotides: TGTGCCACCAGCTGGGGGACGGGCTCAGAAGAGACCCAGTACTTC. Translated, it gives CATSWGTGSEETQYF.